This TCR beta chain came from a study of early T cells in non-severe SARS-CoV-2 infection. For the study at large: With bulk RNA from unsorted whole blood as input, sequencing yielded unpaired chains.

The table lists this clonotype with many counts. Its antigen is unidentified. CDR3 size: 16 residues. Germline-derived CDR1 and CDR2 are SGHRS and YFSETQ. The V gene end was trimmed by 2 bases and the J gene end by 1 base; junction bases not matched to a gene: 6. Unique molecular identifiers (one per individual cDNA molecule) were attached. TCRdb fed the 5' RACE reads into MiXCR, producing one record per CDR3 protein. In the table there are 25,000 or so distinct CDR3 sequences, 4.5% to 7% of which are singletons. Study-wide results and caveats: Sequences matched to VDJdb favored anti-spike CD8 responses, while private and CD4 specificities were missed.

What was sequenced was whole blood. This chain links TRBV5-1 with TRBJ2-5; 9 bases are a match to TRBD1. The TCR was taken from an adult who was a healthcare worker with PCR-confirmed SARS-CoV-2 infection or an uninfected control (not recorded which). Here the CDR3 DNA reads TGCGCCAGCAGCTTACGGACAGGGGCTCCCCAAGAGACCCAGTACTTC. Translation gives CASSLRTGAPQETQYF.